This TCR beta chain was sequenced during a study of long-term antiretroviral therapy in people with HIV. A v3.0 immunoSEQ assay was performed at survey level. Sequencing used immunoSEQ multiplex PCR; TCRdb keeps in-frame clones, though not all of them. This sample has some 3,500 clones, with approximately 90% found just once. The germline gives CDR1 LNHDA, CDR2 SQIVND (reference sequence). This CDR3 contains 13 residues. V was trimmed by 10 bases and J by 1 base, leaving 13 bases between them. Every one of the participants with HIV received treatment in the United States. Comments on this clone: Its cognate antigen is unknown.

Study-level results: CDR3 lengths in HIV samples spanned a narrower range than controls. Blood dates from the mid-2000s to the late 2010s, possibly under older ART regimens.

This TCR came from a woman aged 45-60 years with HIV. The V gene is TRBV19, the J gene TRBJ1-1, with D unresolved. The input for sequencing was unsorted PBMCs, taken 0.3 years after starting antiretroviral therapy. CDR3 protein: CATQSGGNTEAFF. CDR3 bases: TGTGCCACCCAATCGGGAGGGAACACTGAAGCTTTCTTT.